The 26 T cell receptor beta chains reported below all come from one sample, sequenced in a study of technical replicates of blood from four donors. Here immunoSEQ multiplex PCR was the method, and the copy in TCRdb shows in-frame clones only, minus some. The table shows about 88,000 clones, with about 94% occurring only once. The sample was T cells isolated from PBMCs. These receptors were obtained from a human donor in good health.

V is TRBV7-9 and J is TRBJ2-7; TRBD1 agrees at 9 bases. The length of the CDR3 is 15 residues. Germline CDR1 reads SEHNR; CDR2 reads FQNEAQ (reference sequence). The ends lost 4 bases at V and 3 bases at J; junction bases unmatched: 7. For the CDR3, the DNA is TGTGCCAGCAGCTCCAGAGCGGGACAGGGCTACGAGCAGTACTTC. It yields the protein CASSSRAGQGYEQYF.

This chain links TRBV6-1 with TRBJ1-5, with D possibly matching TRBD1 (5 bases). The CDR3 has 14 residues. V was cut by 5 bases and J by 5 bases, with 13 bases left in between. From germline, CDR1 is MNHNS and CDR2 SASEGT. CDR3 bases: TGTGCCAGCAGTCCGCCCAGGGCGGATCAGCCCCAGCATTTT. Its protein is CASSPPRADQPQHF.

The CDR3 sequence: CASSPTPWASGGSYEQYF. DNA of the CDR3: TGCGCCAGCAGCCCCACCCCATGGGCTAGCGGGGGTTCCTACGAGCAGTACTTC. The rearrangement links TRBV5-1 to TRBJ2-7, with 10 bases that match TRBD2. The V and J ends lost 4 bases and 1 base, in that order; junction bases with no gene match: 14. The germline V gene has CDR1 SGHRS and CDR2 YFSETQ. The CDR3 loop spans 18 amino acids.

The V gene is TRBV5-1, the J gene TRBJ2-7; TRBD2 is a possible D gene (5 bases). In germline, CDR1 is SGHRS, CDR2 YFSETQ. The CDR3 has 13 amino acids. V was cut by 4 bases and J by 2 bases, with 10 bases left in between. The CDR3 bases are TGCGCCAGCAGCGCGGGCCCGACCTACGAGCAGTACTTC. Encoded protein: CASSAGPTYEQYF.

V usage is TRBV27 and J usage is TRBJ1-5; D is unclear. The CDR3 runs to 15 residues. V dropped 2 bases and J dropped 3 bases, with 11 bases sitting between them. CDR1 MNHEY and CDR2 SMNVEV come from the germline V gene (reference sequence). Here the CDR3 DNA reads TGTGCCAGCAGTTTACTTTCGGGGATCAATCAGCCCCAGCATTTT. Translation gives CASSLLSGINQPQHF.

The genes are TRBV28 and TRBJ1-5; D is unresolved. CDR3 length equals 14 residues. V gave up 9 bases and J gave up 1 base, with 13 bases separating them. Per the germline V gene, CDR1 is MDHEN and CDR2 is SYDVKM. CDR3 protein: CASNSRGSNQPQHF. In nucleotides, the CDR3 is TGTGCCAGTAATAGCCGGGGAAGCAATCAGCCCCAGCATTTT.

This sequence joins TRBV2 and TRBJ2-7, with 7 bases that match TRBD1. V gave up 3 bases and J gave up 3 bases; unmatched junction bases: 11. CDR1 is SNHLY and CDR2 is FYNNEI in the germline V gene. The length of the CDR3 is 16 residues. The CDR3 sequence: CASSDPPGGTGYEQYF. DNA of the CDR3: TGTGCCAGCAGTGATCCCCCAGGGGGAACCGGCTACGAGCAGTACTTC.

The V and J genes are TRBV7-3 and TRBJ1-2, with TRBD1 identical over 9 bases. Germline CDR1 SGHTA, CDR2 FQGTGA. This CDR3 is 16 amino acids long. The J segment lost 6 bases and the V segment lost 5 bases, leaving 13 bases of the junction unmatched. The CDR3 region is CASSPTEGQGMDGYTF. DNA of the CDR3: TGTGCCAGCAGCCCGACGGAGGGACAGGGTATGGATGGCTACACCTTC.

The CDR3 coding sequence is TGCGCCAGCAGCCAAGAGGGTCAGAGCGGGGACTTATACAATGAGCAGTTCTTC. Protein: CASSQEGQSGDLYNEQFF. The rearrangement joins TRBV4-1 to TRBJ2-1, with 7 bases that match TRBD2. The CDR3 extends over 18 amino acids. CDR1 is MGHRA, CDR2 YSYEKL, per germline. J was trimmed by 4 bases and V by 0 bases; bases with no gene match: 12.

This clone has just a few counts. The CDR3 protein is CASSLGERAEAFF. CDR3 sequence (DNA): TGTGCCAGCAGCTTAGGAGAGCGAGCTGAAGCTTTCTTT. The V call is TRBV28, the J call TRBJ1-1; D unresolved. From germline, CDR1 is MDHEN and CDR2 SYDVKM. The CDR3 has 13 amino acids. V lost 6 bases and J lost 6, with 14 bases in between.

The CDR3 DNA sequence: TGTGCCAGTAGTATTGGCCAGGGGAACTACAATGAGCAGTTCTTC. This encodes CASSIGQGNYNEQFF. The chain has TRBV19 and TRBJ2-1; TRBD1 might be the D (6 bases). Germline V gene sequence: CDR1 LNHDA, CDR2 SQIVND (reference sequence). V was shortened by 3 bases and J by 3 bases, with 12 bases between the two germline ends. This CDR3 comprises 15 residues.

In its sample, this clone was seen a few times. This CDR3 is CASSLLTGELFF. The CDR3 nucleotides read TGCGCCAGCAGCCTCCTCACCGGGGAGCTGTTTTTT. This chain uses TRBV4-1 with TRBJ2-2; D is undetermined. Germline loops: CDR1 MGHRA, CDR2 YSYEKL. The CDR3 has 12 amino acids. The V end was cut by 4 bases, the J end by 4 bases, with 4 bases between.

The CDR3 nucleotides read TGTGCCAGCAGTCCCGGACTAGCGGTCACAGATACGCAGTATTTT. Translating gives CASSPGLAVTDTQYF. V and J are TRBV27 and TRBJ2-3, with 10 bases fitting TRBD2. Germline CDR1 reads MNHEY; CDR2 reads SMNVEV (reference sequence). V was clipped by 5 bases and J by 2 bases; unmatched bases: 4. The CDR3 spans 15 residues.

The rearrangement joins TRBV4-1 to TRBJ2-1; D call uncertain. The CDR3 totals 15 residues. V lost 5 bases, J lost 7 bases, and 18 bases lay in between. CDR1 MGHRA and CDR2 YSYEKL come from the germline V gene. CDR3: CASSFLARARNEQFF. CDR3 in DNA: TGCGCCAGCAGCTTCCTGGCTCGAGCGAGGAATGAGCAGTTCTTC.

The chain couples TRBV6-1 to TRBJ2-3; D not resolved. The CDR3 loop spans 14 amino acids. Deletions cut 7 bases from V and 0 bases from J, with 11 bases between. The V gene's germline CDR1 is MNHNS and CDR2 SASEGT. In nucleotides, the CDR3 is TGTGCCAGCACCCCTAGGTCAAGCACAGATACGCAGTATTTT. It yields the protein CASTPRSSTDTQYF.

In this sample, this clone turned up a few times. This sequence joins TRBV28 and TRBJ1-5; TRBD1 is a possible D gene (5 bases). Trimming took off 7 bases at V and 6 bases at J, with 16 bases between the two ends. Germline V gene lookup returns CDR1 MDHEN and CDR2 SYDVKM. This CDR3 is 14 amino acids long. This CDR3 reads CASKPRVSGQPQHF. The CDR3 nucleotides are TGTGCCAGCAAGCCCAGGGTATCCGGTCAGCCCCAGCATTTT. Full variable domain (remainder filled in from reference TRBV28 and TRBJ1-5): DVKVTQSSRYLVKRTGEKVFLECVQDMDHENMFWYRQDPGLGLRLIYFSYDVKMKEKGDIPEGYSVSREKKERFSLILESASTNQTSMYLCASKPRVSGQPQHFGDGTRLSIL.

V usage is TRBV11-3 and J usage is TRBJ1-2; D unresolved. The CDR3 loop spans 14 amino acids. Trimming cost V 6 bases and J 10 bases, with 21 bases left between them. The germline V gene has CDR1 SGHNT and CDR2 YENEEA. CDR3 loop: CASSPVWAPLSYTF. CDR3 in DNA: TGTGCCAGCAGTCCTGTCTGGGCCCCACTTTCCTACACCTTC.

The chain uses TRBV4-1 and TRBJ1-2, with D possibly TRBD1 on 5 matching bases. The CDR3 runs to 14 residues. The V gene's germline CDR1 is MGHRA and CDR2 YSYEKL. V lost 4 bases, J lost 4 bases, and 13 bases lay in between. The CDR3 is CASSPGQVLYGYTF. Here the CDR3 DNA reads TGCGCCAGCAGCCCAGGGCAAGTGCTCTATGGCTACACCTTC.

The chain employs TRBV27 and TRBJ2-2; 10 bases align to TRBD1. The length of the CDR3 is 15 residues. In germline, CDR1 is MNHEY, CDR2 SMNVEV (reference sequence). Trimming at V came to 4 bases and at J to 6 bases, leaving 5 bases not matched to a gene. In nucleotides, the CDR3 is TGTGCCAGCAGTTACGACAGGGGGCGCCCCGGGGAGCTGTTTTTT. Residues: CASSYDRGRPGELFF.

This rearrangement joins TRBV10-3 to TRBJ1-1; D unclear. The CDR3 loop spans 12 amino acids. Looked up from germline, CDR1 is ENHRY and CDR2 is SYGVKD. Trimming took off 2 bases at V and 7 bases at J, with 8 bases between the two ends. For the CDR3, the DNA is TGTGCCATCAGTGAGCCGGGAGATGAAGCTTTCTTT. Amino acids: CAISEPGDEAFF.

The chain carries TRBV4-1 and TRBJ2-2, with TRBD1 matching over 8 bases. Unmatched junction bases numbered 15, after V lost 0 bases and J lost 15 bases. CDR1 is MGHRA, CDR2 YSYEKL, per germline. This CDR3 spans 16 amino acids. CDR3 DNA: TGCGCCAGCAGCCAAGAAGGCAGGGGGCCTGCTCGAGGCGTGTTTTTT. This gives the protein CASSQEGRGPARGVFF.

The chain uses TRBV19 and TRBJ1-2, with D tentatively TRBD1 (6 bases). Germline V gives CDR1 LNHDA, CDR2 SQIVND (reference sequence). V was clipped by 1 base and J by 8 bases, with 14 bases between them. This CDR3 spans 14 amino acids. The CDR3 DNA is TGTGCCAGTAGTATAGGGGGACACTCGGGCGGCTACACCTTC. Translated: CASSIGGHSGGYTF.

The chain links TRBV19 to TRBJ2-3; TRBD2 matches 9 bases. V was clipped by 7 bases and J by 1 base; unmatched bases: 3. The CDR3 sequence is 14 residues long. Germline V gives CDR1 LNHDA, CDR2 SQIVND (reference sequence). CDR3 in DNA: TGTGCCAGTATGCAGCGGGGGGGCACAGATACGCAGTATTTT. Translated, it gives CASMQRGGTDTQYF.

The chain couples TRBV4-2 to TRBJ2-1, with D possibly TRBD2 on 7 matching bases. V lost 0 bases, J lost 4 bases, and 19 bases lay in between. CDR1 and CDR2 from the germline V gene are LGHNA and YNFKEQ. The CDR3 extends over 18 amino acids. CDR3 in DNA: TGTGCCAGCAGCCAAGACTTAGGGGGGGCATACCAATACAATGAGCAGTTCTTC. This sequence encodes CASSQDLGGAYQYNEQFF.

CDR3 nucleotides: TGCGCCAGCAGCCAAGATCTACAGGGAGCTGAAAAACTGTTTTTT. As protein: CASSQDLQGAEKLFF. The rearrangement joins TRBV4-1 to TRBJ1-4; D possibly corresponds to TRBD1 (6 bases). V was clipped by 0 bases and J by 7 bases, with 12 bases between them. The CDR3 has 15 amino acids. The germline V gene encodes CDR1 MGHRA and CDR2 YSYEKL.

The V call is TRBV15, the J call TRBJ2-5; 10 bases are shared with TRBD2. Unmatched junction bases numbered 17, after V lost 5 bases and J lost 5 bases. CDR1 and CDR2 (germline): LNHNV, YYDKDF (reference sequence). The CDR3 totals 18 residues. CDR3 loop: CATSLPDPGLAFGETQYF. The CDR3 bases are TGTGCCACCAGCTTGCCTGATCCGGGACTAGCGTTCGGCGAGACCCAGTACTTC.